Listed below are T cell receptor beta chains from one sample, sequenced in a study of T-cell reconstitution after alpha-beta-depleted transplantation in children. TCRdb itself ran the PCR reads through MiXCR, one entry per CDR3 protein. This table holds roughly 200,000 distinct CDR3 sequences, roughly 7.5% found once. The sequencing here drew on PBMCs from the stem cell graft donor, taken from the stem cell graft. The receptor set was obtained from a human donor who donated a stem cell graft to a child with Wiskott-Aldrich syndrome. Both conserved end residues are part of each CDR3. Each record gives: clone size, J gene, V gene, D gene, CDR3 DNA, CDR3 protein. The D gene is left open where the match is weak. The listing skips clone size in some rows; elsewhere it reads once, few, many or a size class.

>-|TRBJ1-5|TRBV19|-
TGTGCCAGTAGTATAGCACGAGCAGCCGGCAATCAGCCCCAGCATTTT
CASSIARAAGNQPQHF
>many|TRBJ2-1|TRBV5-1|TRBD2
TGCGCCAGCAGCTCCCAACTAGCGGCTTCAACCTACAATGAGCAGTTCTTC
CASSSQLAASTYNEQFF
>many|TRBJ2-7|TRBV5-1|-
TGCGCCAGCAGCTTGGTACCGGACTACGAGCAGTACTTC
CASSLVPDYEQYF
>many|TRBJ2-5|TRBV9|-
TGTGCCAGCAGCCCAGGGAGGCCTGGGGCAGAGGAGACCCAGTACTTC
CASSPGRPGAEETQYF
>-|TRBJ1-5|TRBV6-1|-
TGTGCCAGCAGTGAAAATCAGCCCCAGCATTTT
CASSENQPQHF
>many|TRBJ2-2|TRBV29-1|TRBD1
TGCAGCGCTGGGACAGGGATGACCGGGGAGCTGTTTTTT
CSAGTGMTGELFF
>many|TRBJ1-5|TRBV29-1|TRBD1
TGCAGCGTTGAAACAGGGGGCAATCAGCCCCAGCATTTT
CSVETGGNQPQHF
>many|TRBJ2-1|TRBV20-1|-
TGCAGTGCTAGTAAGTCGGGAGAGCAGTTCTTC
CSASKSGEQFF
>-|TRBJ2-7|TRBV27|-
TGTGCCAGCAGCCCCGGGGTTTCGAAACACTACGAGCAGTACTTC
CASSPGVSKHYEQYF
>many|TRBJ2-3|TRBV6-5|-
TGTGCCAGCAGTTACGGGTCGGGGGGCAGCACAGATACGCAGTATTTT
CASSYGSGGSTDTQYF
>-|TRBJ2-7|TRBV7-2|TRBD2
TGTGCCAGCAGCTTAGCGACCTCCGGGACTAGCGGATTCTACTACGAGCAGTACTTC
CASSLATSGTSGFYYEQYF
>-|TRBJ1-6|TRBV5-1|TRBD1
TGCGCCAGCAGCTTGGAGGGGACAGGGTCACCCCTCCACTTT
CASSLEGTGSPLHF
>many|TRBJ1-2|TRBV29-1|-
TGCAGCGTGGATGCCCGGGGCTTGGGGGGGCTAGGCTACACCTTC
CSVDARGLGGLGYTF
>-|TRBJ1-6|TRBV14|-
TGTGCCAGCAGCCAAGATGGGCGGCAACTCCACTTT
CASSQDGRQLHF
>many|TRBJ2-1|TRBV4-3|TRBD2
TGCGCCAGCAGCCCCCGGGGGGCAGCGGGAGAACCCTACAATGAGCAGTTCTTC
CASSPRGAAGEPYNEQFF
>many|TRBJ1-1|TRBV7-2|-
TGTGCCAGCTCTCCAGCCACTGAAGCTTTCTTT
CASSPATEAFF
>many|TRBJ2-7|TRBV10-1|TRBD2
TGCGCCAGCAGTGAGTCGTTAGTGGCTAGCGGAGACTACGAGCAGTACTTC
CASSESLVASGDYEQYF
>many|TRBJ2-3|TRBV12-3/TRBV12-4|TRBD2
TGTGCCAGCAGTAACACCAGACTAGCGGGTACAAGAAATACGCAGTATTTT
CASSNTRLAGTRNTQYF
>many|TRBJ1-1|TRBV25-1|-
TGTGCCAGCAGTGAAGCGGGCAGGCGGGCTTTCTTT
CASSEAGRRAFF
>many|TRBJ2-1|TRBV7-9|TRBD2
TGTGCCAGCAGCTCCCCGCTAGCGGGAGGACAATCCTACAATGAGCAGTTCTTC
CASSSPLAGGQSYNEQFF
>many|TRBJ2-7|TRBV5-1|TRBD1
TGCGCCAGCAGCTTGGGTCTAGGGGGCACGTACGAGCAGTACTTC
CASSLGLGGTYEQYF
>-|TRBJ2-5|TRBV5-1|TRBD2
TGCGCCAGCAGCTTGGCCCTAGCGGGGGCCGGGACCCAGTACTTC
CASSLALAGAGTQYF
>many|TRBJ2-1|TRBV20-1|-
TGCAGTGCTAGCCGGACTGGGCCGGACAATGAGCAGTTCTTC
CSASRTGPDNEQFF
>many|TRBJ2-6|TRBV7-9|-
TGTGCCAGCAGCGAACAGGGTTCTGGGGCCAACGTCCTGACTTTC
CASSEQGSGANVLTF
>many|TRBJ1-2|TRBV12-3/TRBV12-4|TRBD1
TGTGCCAGCAGTCTTGGGGGACAGGGGGTGGACTATGGCTACACCTTC
CASSLGGQGVDYGYTF
>-|TRBJ2-6|TRBV16|TRBD1
TGTGCCAGCCATCTAGGGGGCCGCCTCTCTGGGGCCAACGTCGTGACTTTC
CASHLGGRLSGANVVTF
>few|TRBJ2-2|TRBV5-5|-
TGTGCCAGCAGCCCCTTTACGGAGACGAACACCGGGGAGCTGTTTTTT
CASSPFTETNTGELFF
>few|TRBJ2-2|TRBV2|-
TGTGCCAGTGGGACTTCAAACACCGGGGAGCTGTTTTTT
CASGTSNTGELFF
>many|TRBJ1-2|TRBV2|-
TGTGCCAGCCTCAGTTATGGCTACACCTTC
CASLSYGYTF
>many|TRBJ2-7|TRBV15|TRBD2
TGTGCCACCAGCAGAGACCCTAAGGGAGGGCCATGGTACGAGCAGTACTTC
CATSRDPKGGPWYEQYF
>many|TRBJ2-1|TRBV3-1|-
TGTGCCAGCAGCCATGACAAGTACAATGAGCAGTTCTTC
CASSHDKYNEQFF
>-|TRBJ2-7|TRBV10-3|TRBD1
TGTGCCATCAGATCGACAGGGGGCAACGAGCAGTACTTC
CAIRSTGGNEQYF
>many|TRBJ1-1|TRBV6-5|-
TGTGCCAGCAGTTACAGCGGAGAGCGAGTTGAAGCTTTCTTT
CASSYSGERVEAFF
>many|TRBJ2-1|TRBV4-3|-
TGCGCCAGCAGCCAAGTGGGGAATCTCTACAATGAGCAGTTCTTC
CASSQVGNLYNEQFF
>few|TRBJ2-3|TRBV20-1|TRBD2
TGCAGTGCTACCCATGGGTCGACGGGAGGGCCCATAGATACGCAGTATTTT
CSATHGSTGGPIDTQYF
>many|TRBJ2-1|TRBV20-1|TRBD2
TGCAGTGTCGCATACTCCGGACTAGCATACAATGAGCAGTTCTTC
CSVAYSGLAYNEQFF
>-|TRBJ1-6|TRBV4-1|-
TGCGCCAGCAGCCAAGAGGCAGGGGCCTATAATTCACCCCTCCACTTT
CASSQEAGAYNSPLHF
>-|TRBJ1-2|TRBV12-5|-
TGTGCTAGTGGTTTGGATCAGGGGTGGGGCTACACCTTC
CASGLDQGWGYTF